Listed here are 30 T cell receptor beta chains from one sample, sequenced in a study of cytomegalovirus exposure and HLA in healthy donors. Use of 60 Vbeta and 13 Jbeta primers characterized the PCR. Some clones are missing from TCRdb's copy, which holds only in-frame ones; the method was immunoSEQ multiplex PCR. The sample comprises over 200,000 clones, just over 75% of which are singletons, and 2.7% rests with the top ten. Sequences were obtained from PBMCs. These receptors originate from a woman aged 60-70 years in good health and CMV-seropositive.

The gene calls are TRBV5-4 and TRBJ2-1, with a tentative D call TRBD2 (6 bases). V lost 1 base and J lost 4, with 12 bases in between. Germline-derived CDR1 and CDR2 are SGHNT and YYREEE (reference sequence). The CDR3 is made up of 15 amino acids. Written as DNA, the CDR3 is TGTGCCAGCAGCTTGTATAGTAGCGGATACAATGAGCAGTTCTTC. This encodes CASSLYSSGYNEQFF.

This clone was detected a few times. This chain uses TRBV5-8 with TRBJ2-5; D remains ambiguous. Germline lookup yields CDR1 SGHTS and CDR2 YDEGEE. V was shortened by 8 bases and J by 0 bases, with 11 bases between the two germline ends. The CDR3 has 13 residues. In DNA form, the CDR3 reads TGTGCCAGAAGTTTAAGCCACCAAGAGACCCAGTACTTC. It is translated as CARSLSHQETQYF.

The chain combines TRBV5-1 with TRBJ2-7, with 7 nucleotides matching TRBD2. This CDR3 comprises 16 residues. The germline V gene encodes CDR1 SGHRS and CDR2 YFSETQ. The V gene end was trimmed by 2 bases and the J gene end by 1 base; junction bases not matched to a gene: 9. The CDR3: CASSFVRGGSSYEQYF. The CDR3 coding sequence is TGCGCCAGCAGCTTCGTGCGGGGCGGGAGTTCCTACGAGCAGTACTTC.

This sequence joins TRBV11-2 and TRBJ2-7; TRBD2 aligns across 13 bases. V was clipped by 6 bases and J by 7 bases; unmatched bases: 9. The CDR3 loop spans 15 amino acids. Germline values: CDR1 SGHAT, CDR2 FQNNGV. As DNA, the CDR3 is TGTGCCAGCAGTTCAACTAGCGGGGGGGCGGATGAGCAGTACTTC. It is translated as CASSSTSGGADEQYF.

This chain uses TRBV7-2 with TRBJ1-1, with D hard to call. The ends were cut back, 1 base at V and 2 bases at J, with 11 bases in the middle. Looked up from germline, CDR1 is SGHTA and CDR2 is FQGNSA. The CDR3 has 15 residues. The CDR3 region has the DNA TGTGCCAGCAGCTTAGGCCCCGCGGAAAACACTGAAGCTTTCTTT. Protein: CASSLGPAENTEAFF.

The chain combines TRBV5-6 with TRBJ1-5, with no clear D. CDR3 size: 13 residues. The germline V gene has CDR1 SGHDT and CDR2 YYEEEE. The V and J ends lost 0 bases and 4 bases respectively, with 5 bases between them. CDR3 DNA: TGTGCCAGCAGCTTGGCGGGGAATCAGCCCCAGCATTTT. Translation: CASSLAGNQPQHF.

The sample holds one count of this clone. The V and J genes are TRBV2 and TRBJ2-1; 12 nucleotides match TRBD2. There are 16 residues in the CDR3. Looked up from germline, CDR1 is SNHLY and CDR2 is FYNNEI. Trimming cost V 5 bases and J 8 bases; bases outside gene matches: 10. The DNA for the CDR3 is TGTGCCAGCAGTCTGTCTAGCGGGGGGGCTACGGATGAGCAGTTCTTC. It translates to CASSLSSGGATDEQFF.

The chain uses TRBV7-2 and TRBJ2-5; D unresolved. This CDR3 is 14 amino acids long. CDR1 and CDR2 from the germline V gene are SGHTA and FQGNSA. V was shortened by 1 base and J by 2 bases, with 8 bases between the two germline ends. This chain's CDR3 is CASSLVWRQETQYF. In DNA, the CDR3 is TGTGCCAGCAGCTTAGTGTGGCGGCAAGAGACCCAGTACTTC.

The CDR3 region has the DNA TGCAGCGTAAGCAGGGCGGACACTGAAGCTTTCTTT. This codes for CSVSRADTEAFF. This chain joins TRBV29-1 and TRBJ1-1; D is possibly TRBD1 (5 bases). CDR3 length: 12 residues. V shed 6 bases and J shed 3 bases, with 11 bases lying between them. Germline loops: CDR1 SQVTM, CDR2 ANQGSEA.

On this clone: Other nucleotide sequences from this sample produce the same CDR3. This chain uses TRBV5-1 with TRBJ1-2; TRBD1 matches 9 bases. CDR1 is SGHRS, CDR2 YFSETQ, per germline. Trimming cost V 0 bases and J 8 bases; bases outside gene matches: 2. There are 13 residues in the CDR3. For the CDR3, the DNA is TGCGCCAGCAGCTTGGGACAGGGGGACGGCTACACCTTC. Residues: CASSLGQGDGYTF.

Remarks on this clone: The sample holds other DNA sequences that translate to the same CDR3. The V call is TRBV28, the J call TRBJ2-7, with 9 bases lining up with TRBD1. Germline loops: CDR1 MDHEN, CDR2 SYDVKM. The CDR3 length is 13 residues. V dropped 4 bases and J dropped 3; count of bases not matched to a gene: 1. CDR3: CASSSGQGYEQYF. The CDR3 DNA reads TGTGCCAGCAGTTCGGGACAGGGCTACGAGCAGTACTTC.

This clone appeared a few times. V and J are TRBV29-1 and TRBJ2-2; D gene unclear. The CDR3 is 13 residues long. The V end lost 5 bases, the J end lost 0 bases, and 7 bases lay between the germline ends. Germline CDR1 and CDR2: SQVTM and ANQGSEA. CDR3 sequence (DNA): TGCAGCGTTTTGACACCGAACACCGGGGAGCTGTTTTTT. It encodes CSVLTPNTGELFF.

The chain uses TRBV12-5 and TRBJ1-1; tentative D call: TRBD1 (6 bases). Trimming took off 1 base at V and 6 bases at J, with 18 bases between the two ends. Germline-derived CDR1 and CDR2 are LGHNT and FRNRAP. The CDR3 covers 16 residues. As DNA, the CDR3 is TGTGCTAGTGGTTTGGAGGTAGGACAGAGAAGGCCTGAAGCTTTCTTT. This gives the protein CASGLEVGQRRPEAFF.

The CDR3 loop is CASTSQGHTEAFF. The CDR3 nucleotides read TGTGCCAGTACCTCCCAGGGCCACACTGAAGCTTTCTTT. The chain is built from TRBV19 and TRBJ1-1, with D maybe TRBD1 (5 bases). Germline V gene data show CDR1 as LNHDA and CDR2 as SQIVND (reference sequence). This CDR3 is built from 13 residues. Trimming took off 7 bases at V and 3 bases at J, with 12 bases between the two ends.

The V call is TRBV7-9, the J call TRBJ2-7, with 8 bases matching TRBD2. The CDR3 runs 16 residues. The J segment lost 6 bases and the V segment lost 0 bases, leaving 10 bases of the junction unmatched. Germline V gene lookup returns CDR1 SEHNR and CDR2 FQNEAQ (reference sequence). CDR3 sequence (DNA): TGTGCCAGCAGCTTAGCTGGGTACCGGGGGGGATTCGAGCAGTACTTC. Its protein product is CASSLAGYRGGFEQYF. Full variable domain (missing parts from reference TRBV7-9 and TRBJ2-7): DTGVSQNPRHKITKRGQNVTFRCDPISEHNRLYWYRQTLGQGPEFLTYFQNEAQLEKSRLLSDRFSAERPKGSFSTLEIQRTEQGDSAMYLCASSLAGYRGGFEQYFGPGTRLTVT.

The gene calls are TRBV5-4 and TRBJ2-1; 12 nucleotides line up with TRBD2. The CDR3 covers 17 residues. V lost 2 bases to trimming and J lost 4 bases; unmatched junction nucleotides: 7. The V gene's germline CDR1 is SGHNT and CDR2 YYREEE (reference sequence). CDR3 sequence: CASSLRITSGGYNEQFF. CDR3 bases: TGTGCCAGCAGCTTACGCATAACTAGCGGGGGGTACAATGAGCAGTTCTTC.

The V call is TRBV19, the J call TRBJ2-7; the D is unclear. CDR3 length: 14 residues. V was cut by 3 bases and J by 3 bases, with 12 bases left in between. Germline assignment: CDR1 LNHDA and CDR2 SQIVND (reference sequence). The CDR3 is CASSMAAGGYEQYF. DNA of the CDR3: TGTGCCAGTAGTATGGCCGCCGGCGGCTACGAGCAGTACTTC.

The gene calls are TRBV6-5 and TRBJ2-7; tentatively, D is TRBD2 (5 bases). V lost 6 bases and J lost 0, with 15 bases in between. Germline-derived CDR1 and CDR2 are MNHEY and SVGAGI. This CDR3 is 15 amino acids long. The CDR3 here is CASRNPDWSSYEQYF. The CDR3 DNA reads as TGTGCCAGCAGGAACCCGGACTGGAGCTCCTACGAGCAGTACTTC.

This clone appeared a few times. The chain combines TRBV7-2 with TRBJ1-2, with TRBD1 matching over 7 bases. This CDR3 comprises 18 residues. V trimming: 1 base; J trimming: 2 bases; junction bases outside the gene matches: 13. In germline, CDR1 is SGHTA, CDR2 FQGNSA. The CDR3 protein is CASSLVPTGEYGNYGYTF. CDR3 nucleotides: TGTGCCAGCAGCTTAGTTCCCACAGGGGAATATGGAAACTATGGCTACACCTTC.

This chain connects TRBV7-2 to TRBJ1-5; 8 bases are shared with TRBD1. The CDR3 covers 15 residues. V shed 2 bases, J shed 6 bases, and the junction held 6 bases outside the gene matches. Looked up from germline, CDR1 is SGHTA and CDR2 is FQGNSA. CDR3 bases: TGTGCCAGCAGCTTAAAGACAGGGGAAGGTCAGCCCCAGCATTTT. This codes for CASSLKTGEGQPQHF.

The chain recombines TRBV4-2 with TRBJ2-3; no clear D gene. V was pared by 3 bases and J by 8 bases, with 12 bases between. Germline V gives CDR1 LGHNA, CDR2 YNFKEQ. The CDR3 is 13 residues long. CDR3 sequence (DNA): TGTGCCAGCAGCCAGGAGAGAGGAGCTACGCAGTATTTT. Translating gives CASSQERGATQYF.

V and J are TRBV2 and TRBJ2-1, with D perhaps matching TRBD2 (5 bases). Trimming pared 7 bases from V and 5 bases from J, leaving 6 bases between. The CDR3 covers 11 residues. Germline CDR1 and CDR2: SNHLY and FYNNEI. The CDR3 reads CASKRDNEQFF. The CDR3 DNA is TGTGCCAGCAAGAGGGACAATGAGCAGTTCTTC.

This clone was seen a handful of times. V and J are TRBV19 and TRBJ2-3; TRBD2 aligns across 12 bases. There are 16 residues in the CDR3. Germline CDR1 is LNHDA and CDR2 is SQIVND (reference sequence). Trimming removed 6 bases from V and 1 base from J; junction bases left unmatched: 5. CDR3 DNA: TGTGCCAGTAGCCTAGCGGGGGGGCCACGCACAGATACGCAGTATTTT. Amino acid sequence: CASSLAGGPRTDTQYF.

By sample fraction, this clone is medium-sized (0.01 to 0.1%). The genes are TRBV7-9 and TRBJ2-5; 16 nucleotides agree with TRBD2. V trimming: 0 bases; J trimming: 4 bases; junction bases outside the gene matches: 8. The CDR3 has 19 residues. CDR1 is SEHNR, CDR2 FQNEAQ, per germline (reference sequence). The CDR3 DNA reads TGTGCCAGCAGCTTAGCCGCCGGGACTAGCGGGAGGGCCGCAGAGACCCAGTACTTC. Its protein is CASSLAAGTSGRAAETQYF.

The J gene is TRBJ1-6, the V gene TRBV7-8; maybe TRBD1 (5 bases). The V gene lost 5 bases and the J gene lost 0 bases, with 17 bases spanning the gap. Germline values: CDR1 SGHVS, CDR2 FQNEAQ. This CDR3 spans 18 amino acids. CDR3 nucleotides: TGTGCCAGCAGCCCCCAGGGCCTAATTAGCTCCTATAATTCACCCCTCCACTTT. It encodes CASSPQGLISSYNSPLHF.

The chain carries TRBV5-5 and TRBJ2-7; TRBD2 matches 9 bases. This CDR3 is 17 amino acids long. With 0 bases clipped from V and 4 bases from J, the junction kept 11 bases outside the gene matches. Germline V lookup: CDR1 SGHKS, CDR2 YYEKEE (reference sequence). CDR3: CASSLAVAGGFGYEQYF. The CDR3 DNA is TGTGCCAGCAGCTTGGCCGTGGCGGGAGGGTTTGGGTACGAGCAGTACTTC.

This clone occurred a few times. The V gene is TRBV5-1, the J gene TRBJ2-5; 7 nucleotides agree with TRBD1. The CDR3 covers 14 residues. V lost 8 bases and J lost 5; bases outside the gene matches: 12. The germline V gene encodes CDR1 SGHRS and CDR2 YFSETQ. The CDR3 nucleotides are TGCGCCAGTTGGGGACAGCCCGCTTCGGAGACCCAGTACTTC. It yields the protein CASWGQPASETQYF.

This chain links TRBV5-1 with TRBJ1-4; no clear D. CDR1 is SGHRS, CDR2 YFSETQ, per germline. Between the trimmed V and J ends, which lost 4 bases and 8 bases, there was a span of 15 bases. The CDR3 spans 14 residues. CDR3 sequence: CASSIEGSGEKLFF. CDR3 sequence (DNA): TGCGCCAGCAGCATCGAAGGGTCGGGGGAAAAACTGTTTTTT.

V is TRBV7-9 and J is TRBJ2-5, with D possibly TRBD1 on 5 matching bases. The tail of the sequence fits TRBJ2-7 better, so the J call may be wrong. Germline V lookup: CDR1 SEHNR, CDR2 FQNEAQ (reference sequence). This CDR3 has 15 amino acids. The CDR3 loop reads CASSLARASSYEQYF. The CDR3 DNA sequence: TGTGCCAGCAGCTTAGCCAGGGCGAGCTCCTACGAGCAGTACTTC.

The rearrangement links TRBV28 to TRBJ2-1, with TRBD2 matching over 11 bases. Germline CDR1 is MDHEN and CDR2 is SYDVKM. J gave up 4 bases and V 2 bases, and 1 base lay outside the gene matches. CDR3 length: 15 residues. For the CDR3, the DNA is TGTGCCAGCAGTTTACTAGCGGGGGGTTACAATGAGCAGTTCTTC. Its translation: CASSLLAGGYNEQFF.